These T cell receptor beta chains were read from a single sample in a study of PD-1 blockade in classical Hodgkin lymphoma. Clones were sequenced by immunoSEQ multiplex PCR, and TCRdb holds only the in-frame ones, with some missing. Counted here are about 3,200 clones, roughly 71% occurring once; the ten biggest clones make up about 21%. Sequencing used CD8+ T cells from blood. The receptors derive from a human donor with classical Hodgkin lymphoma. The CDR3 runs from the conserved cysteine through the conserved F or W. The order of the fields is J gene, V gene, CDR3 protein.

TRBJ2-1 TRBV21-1 CAGYSNEQFF
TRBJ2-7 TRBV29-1 CSVEDYTYEQYF
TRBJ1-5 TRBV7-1 CASSLAGGQPQHF
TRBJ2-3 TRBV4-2 CASSQGREGTDTQYF
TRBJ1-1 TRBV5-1 CASSEGQGVNTEAFF
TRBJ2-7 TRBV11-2 CASSPPGQIYEQYF
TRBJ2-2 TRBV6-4 CASSAGTDTGELFF
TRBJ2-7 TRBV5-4 CASSYQNRGGYEQYF
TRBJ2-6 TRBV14 CASSQPGQGSHVLTF
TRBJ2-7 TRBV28 CASSFGGLDLPYEQYF
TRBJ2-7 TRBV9 CASSVLAGREQYF
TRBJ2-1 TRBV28 CASSARGLESYNEQFF
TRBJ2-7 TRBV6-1 CASSEPPDRDYEQYF
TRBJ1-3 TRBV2 CASSEFGGGGNTIYF
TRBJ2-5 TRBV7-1 CASSFPTSSIRETQYF
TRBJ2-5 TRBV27 CASSLGTQYF
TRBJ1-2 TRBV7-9 CASSPVDRDRGYTF
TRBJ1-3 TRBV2 CASRGQNSGNTIYF
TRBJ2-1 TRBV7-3 CASSLFSESSYNEQFF
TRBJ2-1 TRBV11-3 CASSPPGQINEQFF
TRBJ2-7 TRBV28 CASGYEQYF
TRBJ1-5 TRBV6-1 CASSDQENQPQHF
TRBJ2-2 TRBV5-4 CASSPQRGGELFF
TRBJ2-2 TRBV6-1 CASTPADTGELFF
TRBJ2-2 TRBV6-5 CASTRGTENTGELFF
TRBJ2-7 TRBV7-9 CASSFGRGYEQYF
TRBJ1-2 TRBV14 CASSQAGSHGYTF
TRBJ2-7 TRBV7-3 CASSLRGGRAYEQYF
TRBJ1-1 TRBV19 CASKETANTEAFF
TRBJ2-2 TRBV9 CASSVESGHGELFF
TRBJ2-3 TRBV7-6 CASSSTTAPTDTQYF
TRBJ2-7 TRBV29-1 CSVEDSGGILGEQYF
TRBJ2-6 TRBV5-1 CASFQESVHKSGQRLTF
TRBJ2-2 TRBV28 CASSLPGDRGLNGELFF
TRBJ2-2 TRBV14 CASSQVILRELFF
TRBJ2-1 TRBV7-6 CASSVAPQGGGNEQFF
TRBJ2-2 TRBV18 CASSPKGQTTGELFF
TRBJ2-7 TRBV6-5 CASSGTDGYEQYF
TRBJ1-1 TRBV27 CASSPSGGGTEAFF
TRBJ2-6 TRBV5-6 CASNESQSRANVLTF
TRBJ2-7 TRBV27 CASSPPSSYEQYF
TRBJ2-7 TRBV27 CASSFSGHSYEQYF
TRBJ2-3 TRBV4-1 CASSQVLAGGADTQYF
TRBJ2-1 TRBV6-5 CASAEREASYNEQFF
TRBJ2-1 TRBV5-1 CASSCSQALYNEQFF
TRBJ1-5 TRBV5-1 CASSLLPDQPQHF
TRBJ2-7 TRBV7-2 CASSANGDPGYEQYF
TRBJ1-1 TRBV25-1 CASSDSGGGTEAFF
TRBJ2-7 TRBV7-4 CASSLDSTGDPRYSYEQYF
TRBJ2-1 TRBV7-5 CASSVAPQGGGNEQFF
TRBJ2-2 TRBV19 CASKGTSHTGELFF
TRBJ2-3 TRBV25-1 CASSERAGSSQDTQYF
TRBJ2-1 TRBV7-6 CASSPTPNSYNEQFF
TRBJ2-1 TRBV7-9 CASSLPSLLPATGSREQFF
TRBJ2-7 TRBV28 CASSFWTETYEQYF
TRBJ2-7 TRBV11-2 CASSPLQGSYEQYF
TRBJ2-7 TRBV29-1 CSVDPGLAESSYEQYF